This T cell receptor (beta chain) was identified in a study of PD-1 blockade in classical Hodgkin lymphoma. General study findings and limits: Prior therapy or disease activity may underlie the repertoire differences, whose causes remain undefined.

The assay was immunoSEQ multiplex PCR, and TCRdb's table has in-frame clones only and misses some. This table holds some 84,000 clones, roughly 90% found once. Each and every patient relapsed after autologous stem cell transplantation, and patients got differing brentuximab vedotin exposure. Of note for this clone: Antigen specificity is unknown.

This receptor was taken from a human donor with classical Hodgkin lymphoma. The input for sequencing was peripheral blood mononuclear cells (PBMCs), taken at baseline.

CDR3 in DNA: TGTGCCAGCAGCTTAGGCGGTAGCGACACAGATACGCAGTATTTT. This gives the protein CASSLGGSDTDTQYF. The chain couples TRBV7-2 to TRBJ2-3, with D possibly matching TRBD2 (5 bases). V was cut by 1 base and J by 2 bases, with 10 bases left in between. The CDR3 is 15 residues long. CDR1 is SGHTA, CDR2 FQGNSA, per germline. Full variable domain (rest looked up from reference TRBV7-2 and TRBJ2-3): GAGVSQSPSNKVTEKGKDVELRCDPISGHTALYWYRQSLGQGLEFLIYFQGNSAPDKSGLPSDRFSAERTGGSVSTLTIQRTQQEDSAVYLCASSLGGSDTDTQYFGPGTRLTVL.